The present T cell receptor beta chain was sequenced within a study of blood T cells in healthy people across ages (dated by TCRdb to the mid-2010s). At the level of the whole study: In model experiments, template switching captured roughly one uniquely barcoded TCR beta cDNA molecule for every two T cells. The donors were split into four age groups: young (average roughly 15 years), middle-aged (over 35), aged (approximately 59) and long-lived (82). Using the same blood draw, the study looked at two additional independent replicas of 1 million unique cDNA reads for two donors, one aged 18 to 30 and the other aged 80 or older. Using deep sequencing normalized with unique cDNA molecular identifiers, the study measured how TCR beta repertoire diversity changes with age. Donors of different ages were randomly distributed across sequencing lanes to avoid experimental bias. The full study reports these points: Because the CMV infection status of the donors was unknown, age-related changes in expanded clonotypes may potentially have been confounded. Observed TCR beta diversity per million T cells fell roughly linearly with age, and a significant reduction was already apparent by age roughly 40. A strong correlation was found between observed TCR beta diversity and the percentage of naive T cells measured by flow cytometry. Bulk unsorted PBMC profiling prevented conclusive comparison of naive and antigen-experienced compartments. Compared with the aged group, the long-lived group had more naive CD4+ T cells, fewer expanded clones and increased TCR diversity, suggesting age selection. Estimates of total diversity based on one million sequenced T cells were considered lower bounds and underestimates.

The protocol used for the library was 5' RACE. For sequencing, an Illumina HiSeq 2500 was employed. The second PCR ran for roughly 7 to 12 cycles and used a J-beta primer mix along with a sample-barcoded 5' primer. A unique molecular identifier was introduced onto each TCR beta cDNA molecule by a template-switch 5' adaptor carrying 12 random nucleotides. At least 2.5 million CDR3-containing paired-end reads were obtained from each sample. All of the RNA was converted into first-strand cDNA using the Mint cDNA synthesis kit, with a TRBC-specific oligonucleotide serving as the primer. Following uracil-DNA glycosylase treatment, all cDNA underwent a first 18-cycle PCR with the universal primers M1SS and BC2_uni_R. The study's own analysis went as follows. Each sample was normalized by randomly selecting 1 million high-quality reads, each carrying a distinct molecular identifier. Reads with shared molecular identifiers were discarded instead of being binned into consensus sequences. MiTCR, run with a Q25 quality threshold and the strictest error-elimination algorithm, handled CDR3 identification, clonotype clustering and error correction. A nonparametric unseen species model with Euler transformation was used to estimate lower-bound total TCR beta diversity. The raw public data were reprocessed by TCRdb itself: fastp quality trimming at Q25, MiXCR clonotype calling, in-frame beta chains only. Entries are consolidated by CDR3 protein sequence, retaining the most common genes and DNA. TCRdb, rather than the study authors, made the V and J calls. The sample yields around 800,000 distinct CDR3 sequences; 40% to 50% were counted once. The ten largest account for nearly 20% of the sample.

Trimming removed 5 bases from V and 5 bases from J, leaving 9 bases between the germline ends. The CDR3 runs 12 amino acids, cysteine and phenylalanine included. The sequence is cut down to CDR3 DNA, 36 bases in frame from base 1. Turning to this clonotype: Its target antigen remains unknown. No base qualities exist here, and no much larger clone lies one base off it.

The donors were roughly 38 Caucasian individuals from Russia, aged roughly 6 to 100 years, who were systemically healthy. Each donor gave around 9.8 milliliters of peripheral blood, collected into EDTA-treated Vacutainer tubes. Ficoll-Paque density-gradient centrifugation was used to isolate PBMCs, with at least 6.5 million per sample. Trizol reagent was used to extract total RNA from the PBMCs, yielding at least 5.5 micrograms per sample. Naive CD45RAhigh/CD27high T cell percentages were measured by flow cytometry on a PBMC aliquot from every donor. Sequencing was done on a sample of blood. The chain was built from TRBV12-3 or TRBV12-4 and TRBJ1-2, and TRBD1 may be the D gene, going by 6 matching bases. The receptor's source is a man aged 55-75 years in good health. The CDR3 reads CASSQQGYGYTF. The DNA sequence is as follows: TGTGCCAGCAGTCAACAGGGTTATGGCTACACCTTC.